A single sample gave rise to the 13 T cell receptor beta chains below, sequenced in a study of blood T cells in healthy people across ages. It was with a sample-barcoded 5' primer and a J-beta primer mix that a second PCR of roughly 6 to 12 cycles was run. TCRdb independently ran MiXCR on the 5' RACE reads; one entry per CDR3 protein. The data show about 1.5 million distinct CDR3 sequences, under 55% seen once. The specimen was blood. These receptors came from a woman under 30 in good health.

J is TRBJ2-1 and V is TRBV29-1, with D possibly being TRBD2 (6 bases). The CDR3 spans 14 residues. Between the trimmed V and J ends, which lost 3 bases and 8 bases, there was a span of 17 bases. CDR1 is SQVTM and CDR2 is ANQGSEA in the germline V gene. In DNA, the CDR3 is TGCAGCGTTGACCCGGGACCGGAGGGGTATGAGCAGTTCTTC. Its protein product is CSVDPGPEGYEQFF.

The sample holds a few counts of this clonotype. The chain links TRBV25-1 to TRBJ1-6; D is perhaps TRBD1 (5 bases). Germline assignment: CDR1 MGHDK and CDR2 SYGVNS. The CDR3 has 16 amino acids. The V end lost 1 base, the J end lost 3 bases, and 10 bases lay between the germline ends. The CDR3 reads CASSEWAQGYNSPLHF. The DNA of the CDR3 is TGTGCCAGCAGTGAATGGGCGCAGGGCTATAATTCACCCCTCCACTTT.

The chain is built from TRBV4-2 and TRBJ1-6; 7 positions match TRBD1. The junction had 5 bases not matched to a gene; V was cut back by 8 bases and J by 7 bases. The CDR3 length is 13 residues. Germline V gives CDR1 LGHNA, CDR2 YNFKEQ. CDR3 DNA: TGTGCCAGCCAGCTACAGGGGAATTCACCCCTCCACTTT. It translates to CASQLQGNSPLHF.

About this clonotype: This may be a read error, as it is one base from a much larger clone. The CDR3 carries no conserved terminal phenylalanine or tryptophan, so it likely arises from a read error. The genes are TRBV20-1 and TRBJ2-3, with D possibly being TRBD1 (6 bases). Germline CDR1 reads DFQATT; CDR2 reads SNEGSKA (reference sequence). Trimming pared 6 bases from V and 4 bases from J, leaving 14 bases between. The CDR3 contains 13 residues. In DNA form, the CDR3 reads TGCAGTGCACGTAGGACAGTCCCAGATACGCAGTATTCT. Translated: CSARRTVPDTQYS.

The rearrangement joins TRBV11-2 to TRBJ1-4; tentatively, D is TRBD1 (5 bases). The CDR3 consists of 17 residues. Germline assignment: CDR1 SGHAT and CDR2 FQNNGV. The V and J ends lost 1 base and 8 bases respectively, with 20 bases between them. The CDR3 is CASSLGVIPGDGEKLFF. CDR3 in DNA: TGTGCCAGCAGCTTAGGGGTGATCCCGGGGGACGGGGAAAAACTGTTTTTT.

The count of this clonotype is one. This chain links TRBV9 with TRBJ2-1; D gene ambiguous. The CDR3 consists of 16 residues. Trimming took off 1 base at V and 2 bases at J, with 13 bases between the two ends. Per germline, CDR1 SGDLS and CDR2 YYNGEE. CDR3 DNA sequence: TGTGCCAGCAGCGTAAGGTCGGTGTCGACCTACAATGAGCAGTTCTTC. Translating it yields CASSVRSVSTYNEQFF.

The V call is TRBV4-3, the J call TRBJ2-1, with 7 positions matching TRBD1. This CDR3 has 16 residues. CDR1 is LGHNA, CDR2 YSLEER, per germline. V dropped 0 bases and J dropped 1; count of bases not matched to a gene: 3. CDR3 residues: CASSQDVQGSYNEQFF. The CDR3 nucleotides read TGCGCCAGCAGCCAAGATGTACAGGGGTCCTACAATGAGCAGTTCTTC.

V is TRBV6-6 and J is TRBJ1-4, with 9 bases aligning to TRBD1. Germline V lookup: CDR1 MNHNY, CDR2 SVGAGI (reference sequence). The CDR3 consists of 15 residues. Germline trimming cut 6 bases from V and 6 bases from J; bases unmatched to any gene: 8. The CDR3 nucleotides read TGTGCCAGCAGCGGACAGGGGAGGATTGATGAAAAACTGTTTTTT. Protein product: CASSGQGRIDEKLFF.

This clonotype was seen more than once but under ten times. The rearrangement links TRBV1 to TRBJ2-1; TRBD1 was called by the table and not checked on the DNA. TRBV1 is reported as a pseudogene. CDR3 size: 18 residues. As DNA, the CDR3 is TGCACCAGCAGCCAAGCGAGGCCCCTGAGGGGGCAATACAATGAGCAGTTCTTC. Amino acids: CTSSQARPLRGQYNEQFF.

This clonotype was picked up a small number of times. CDR3 nucleotides: TGTGCCAGCAGCGGAAACCGACAAGAGACCCAGTACTTC. Encoded protein: CASSGNRQETQYF. The rearrangement uses TRBV7-2 and TRBJ2-5; D uncertain. The CDR3 is made up of 13 amino acids. Germline V lookup: CDR1 SGHTA, CDR2 FQGNSA. V was cut by 5 bases and J by 2 bases, with 9 bases left in between.

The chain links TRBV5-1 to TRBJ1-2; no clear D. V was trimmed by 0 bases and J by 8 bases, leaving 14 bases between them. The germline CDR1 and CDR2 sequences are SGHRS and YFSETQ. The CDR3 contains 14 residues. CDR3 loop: CASSLETVVGGYTF. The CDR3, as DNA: TGCGCCAGCAGCTTGGAGACCGTCGTGGGAGGCTACACCTTC.

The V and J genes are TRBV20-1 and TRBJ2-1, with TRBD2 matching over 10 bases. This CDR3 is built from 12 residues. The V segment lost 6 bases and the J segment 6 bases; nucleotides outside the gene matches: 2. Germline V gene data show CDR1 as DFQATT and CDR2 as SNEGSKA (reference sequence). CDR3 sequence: CSALAGVNEQFF. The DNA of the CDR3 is TGCAGTGCCCTAGCGGGAGTCAATGAGCAGTTCTTC.

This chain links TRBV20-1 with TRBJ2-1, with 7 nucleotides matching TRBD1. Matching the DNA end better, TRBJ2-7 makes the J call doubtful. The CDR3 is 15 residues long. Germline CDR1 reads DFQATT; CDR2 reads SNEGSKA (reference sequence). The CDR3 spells CSPGGAGPSYNEQYF. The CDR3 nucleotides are TGCTCCCCAGGGGGTGCAGGTCCATCCTACAATGAGCAGTACTTC.